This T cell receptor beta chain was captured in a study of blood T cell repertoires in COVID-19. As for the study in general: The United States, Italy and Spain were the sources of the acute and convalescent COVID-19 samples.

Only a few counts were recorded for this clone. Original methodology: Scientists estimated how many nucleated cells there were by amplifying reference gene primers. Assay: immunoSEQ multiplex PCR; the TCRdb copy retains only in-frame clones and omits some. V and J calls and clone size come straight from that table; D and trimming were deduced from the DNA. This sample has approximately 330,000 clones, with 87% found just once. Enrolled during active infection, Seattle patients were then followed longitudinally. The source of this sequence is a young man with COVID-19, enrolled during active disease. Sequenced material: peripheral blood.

The CDR3 coding sequence is TGTGCCAGCAGCGCGACAGGGGCCTACTATAGCAATCAGCCCCAGCATTTT. It encodes CASSATGAYYSNQPQHF. The V call is TRBV6-2 or TRBV6-3, the J call TRBJ1-5; 8 bases fit TRBD1. The CDR3 loop spans 17 amino acids. Per germline, CDR1 MNHEY and CDR2 SVGEGT. Unmatched junction bases numbered 10, after V lost 6 bases and J lost 0 bases.